This TCR beta chain was obtained from a study of T-cell memory formation after mild COVID-19. TCRdb called the 5' RACE reads again in MiXCR, with one record for every CDR3 protein. The table shows about 150,000 distinct CDR3 sequences, with 6% to 7% occurring only once. The V segment lost 1 base and the J segment 3 bases; nucleotides outside the gene matches: 5. CDR1 and CDR2 from the germline V gene are LGHDT and YNNKEL (reference sequence). This CDR3 has 17 residues. This clonotype showed up many times. J is TRBJ2-2 and V is TRBV3-1; 10 nucleotides align to TRBD1. Sequenced material: PBMCs or a T cell subset sorted from them (not recorded which). This sequence was found in an adult woman who had mild COVID-19 (a few samples of this study predate the infection). Cell type and time point are not known. CDR3 coding DNA: TGTGCCAGCAGCCAAGGCCGGGACAGGGGATACACCGGGGAGCTGTTTTTT. This encodes CASSQGRDRGYTGELFF.